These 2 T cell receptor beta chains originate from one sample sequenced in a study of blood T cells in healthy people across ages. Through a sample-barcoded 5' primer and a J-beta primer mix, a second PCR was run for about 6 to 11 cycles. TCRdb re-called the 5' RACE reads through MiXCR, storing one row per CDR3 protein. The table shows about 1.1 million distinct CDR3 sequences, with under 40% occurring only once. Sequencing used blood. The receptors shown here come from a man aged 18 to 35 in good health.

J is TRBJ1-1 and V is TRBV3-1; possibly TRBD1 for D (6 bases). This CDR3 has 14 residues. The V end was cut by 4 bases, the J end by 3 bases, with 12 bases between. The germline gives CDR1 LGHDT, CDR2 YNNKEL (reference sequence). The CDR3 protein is CASSRLQGHTEAFF. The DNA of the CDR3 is TGTGCCAGCAGCCGTCTACAGGGCCACACTGAAGCTTTCTTT.

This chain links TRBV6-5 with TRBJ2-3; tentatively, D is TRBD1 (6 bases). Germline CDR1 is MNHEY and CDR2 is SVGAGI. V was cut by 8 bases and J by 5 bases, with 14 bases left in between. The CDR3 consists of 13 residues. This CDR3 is CASAYRVGDTQYF. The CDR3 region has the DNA TGTGCCAGCGCCTACAGGGTTGGAGATACGCAGTATTTT.